This T cell receptor (beta chain) was documented in a study of T cells in tumors after PD-1 blockade. Study-wide points: Peripheral recruitment is suggested, as some novel exhausted tumor clones were in pre-treatment blood.

This table comes from immunoSEQ multiplex PCR, and its TCRdb copy is limited to in-frame clones, with some not included. The top ten hold roughly an eighth of the sample, which has roughly 25,000 clones, roughly 82% seen once. CDR1 and CDR2 (germline): SGHVS, FQNEAQ. V was shortened by 6 bases and J by 7 bases, with 15 bases between the two germline ends. This CDR3 contains 13 residues. A remark on this clone: No antigen is known for it.

The chain uses TRBV7-8 and TRBJ1-2; tentative D call: TRBD1 (6 bases). The sequence derives from a human donor with basal cell carcinoma. The sequencing used PBMCs, collected after anti-PD-1 treatment. CDR3 sequence (DNA): TGTGCCAGCAGGTCACAGGGATCCTTTGGCTACACCTTC. This codes for CASRSQGSFGYTF.